The clone carrying this T cell receptor (beta chain) occurred a few times. The antigen is unknown. Nobody among the patients had been given any treatment before thyroid surgery. The data are from a study of metastatic and nonmetastatic thyroid tumors. About the study: Malignant thyroid and benign thyroid patients provided blood and tumor or nodule tissue whose repertoires were compared. Study conclusions and caveats: In both blood and tumor samples, TCR beta diversity was reported significantly higher for malignant than benign nodules.

TCRdb re-called the PCR reads with MiXCR. Of approximately 23,000 clones in the sample, 20% to 25% are singletons; the top ten hold roughly two thirds. This TCR was recovered from a male donor with papillary thyroid cancer or a benign thyroid nodule (not recorded which). Some clones in this sample may be carry-over from other donors' samples. Sequences were obtained from blood.

The CDR3 reads CASTLSGAFLKLFF. In nucleotides, the CDR3 is TGTGCCAGCACCCTCTCAGGGGCTTTTTTAAAACTGTTTTTT. The gene calls are TRBV6-1 and TRBJ1-4, with a tentative D call TRBD1 (6 bases). The CDR3 runs to 14 residues. With 7 bases removed from V and 10 bases from J, the gap between germline ends came to 19 bases. CDR1 is MNHNS, CDR2 SASEGT, per germline.